A selection of T cell receptor beta chains follows, all from one sample in a study of CD8 T cells in Susac syndrome. TCRdb re-derived calls from the immunoSEQ multiplex PCR reads in MiXCR, one entry per CDR3 protein. The sample gives around 95,000 distinct CDR3 sequences, about 95% of which show up once; 0.3% is in the top ten. The sample was CD8+ T cells from PBMCs. The receptors come from a human donor with Susac syndrome. The CDR3 runs from the conserved cysteine through the conserved F or W. A D gene is named only where the DNA matches it firmly. Clone size, where shown, is once, few, many, or a class for clones that have expanded.

CDR3aa: CASTLSLAGGHNEQFF
CDR3nt: TGTGCCAGTACGTTATCTTTGGCGGGAGGACACAATGAGCAGTTCTTC
v_gene: TRBV19
j_gene: TRBJ2-1
d_gene: TRBD2
len: 16
abundance: NA

CDR3aa: CATSSGNPSNEQFF
CDR3nt: TGTGCCACCAGCTCCGGGAACCCGTCTAATGAGCAGTTCTTC
v_gene: TRBV15
j_gene: TRBJ2-1
d_gene: NA
len: 14
abundance: NA

CDR3aa: CASSQETIDNEQFF
CDR3nt: TGTGCCAGCAGCCAAGAGACTATCGACAATGAGCAGTTCTTC
v_gene: TRBV14
j_gene: TRBJ2-1
d_gene: NA
len: 14
abundance: NA

CDR3aa: CASSQVGGKETQYF
CDR3nt: TGTGCCAGCAGCCAAGTTGGCGGGAAAGAGACCCAGTACTTC
v_gene: TRBV3-1
j_gene: TRBJ2-5
d_gene: NA
len: 14
abundance: once

CDR3aa: CASSPRERQETQYF
CDR3nt: TGTGCCAGCAGCCCTCGGGAGCGGCAAGAGACCCAGTACTTC
v_gene: TRBV7-9
j_gene: TRBJ2-5
d_gene: NA
len: 14
abundance: NA

CDR3aa: CASSLAGQQETQYF
CDR3nt: TGTGCCAGCAGCTTGGCCGGGCAACAAGAGACCCAGTACTTC
v_gene: TRBV5-6
j_gene: TRBJ2-5
d_gene: NA
len: 14
abundance: NA

CDR3aa: CASSGVDRATGELFF
CDR3nt: TGCGCCAGCAGCGGAGTGGACAGAGCGACCGGGGAGCTGTTTTTT
v_gene: TRBV5-1
j_gene: TRBJ2-2
d_gene: NA
len: 15
abundance: NA

CDR3aa: CSARPLAGHQETQYF
CDR3nt: TGCAGTGCTAGACCGCTAGCGGGGCACCAAGAGACCCAGTACTTC
v_gene: TRBV20-1
j_gene: TRBJ2-5
d_gene: TRBD2
len: 15
abundance: NA

CDR3aa: CSARDLFETQYF
CDR3nt: TGCAGTGCTAGAGATCTTTTTGAGACCCAGTACTTC
v_gene: TRBV20-1
j_gene: TRBJ2-5
d_gene: NA
len: 12
abundance: NA

CDR3aa: CASMGRVNTEAFF
CDR3nt: TGTGCCAGCATGGGCAGGGTGAACACTGAAGCTTTCTTT
v_gene: TRBV27
j_gene: TRBJ1-1
d_gene: NA
len: 13
abundance: NA

CDR3aa: CASSPAGASTDTQYF
CDR3nt: TGTGCCAGCAGCCCGGCAGGGGCCAGCACAGATACGCAGTATTTT
v_gene: TRBV4-2
j_gene: TRBJ2-3
d_gene: NA
len: 15
abundance: NA